The source of this T cell receptor (beta chain) is a study of cytotoxic CD8 clonotypes in ibrutinib-treated CLL (dated by TCRdb to the early 2020s). In the study overall: The cohort included some 14 treatment-naive and approximately eleven relapsed/refractory patients; about 17 were IGHV unmutated. Responses were partial in some 24 patients and complete in 2; after median approximately 5.5 years follow-up, around 15 stayed in remission and about twelve progressed. The response samples were drawn at a median of approximately 12 months into treatment, with a range of roughly 6 to 36 months. Samples averaged about 260,000 productive templates and tens of thousands of productive rearrangements. Longitudinal samples were available for about 30% of the 86 trial participants. Cryopreserved peripheral blood mononuclear cells were collected at three points: before therapy, at response, and at either sustained remission or disease progression. Here is what the overall study found, with its caveats: Baseline clonality exceeded that of age-matched healthy donors and correlated strongly with circulating CD8+ T-cell counts. Public clonotypes were found to be uncommon and were observed to contract or remain stable during treatment; the increase in clonality was shown to reflect expansion of private clonotypes at ibrutinib response. An increase in clonality was observed at ibrutinib response, with clonality remaining stable during sustained remission and falling back toward baseline at progression. Lymph node repertoires were not examined, and the timing of sampling was not matched between patients in sustained remission and those whose disease progressed.

For TCR beta library preparation, about 2.2 micrograms of genomic DNA were extracted from the cryopreserved PBMCs. Longitudinal blood samples from CLL patients on ibrutinib monotherapy underwent high-throughput TCR beta sequencing. The patients took part in an open-label, single-center phase 2 trial of ibrutinib monotherapy. A MiSeq instrument was used for deep resolution sequencing, which targeted depths ranging from 1 in 1 million up to 1 in 200,000 T cells, with coverage averaging 10x for each clonotype. TCR beta libraries were generated with the immunoSEQ hsTCRB Kit. The published analysis was carried out like this. Data were analyzed with ImmunoSEQ Data Assistant and ImmunoSEQ Analyzer, with V, D and J genes assigned per IMGT definitions. Clonality, which ranges from 0 to 1, was calculated by subtracting the normalized Shannon entropy of productive rearrangement frequencies from one. Only overrepresented clonotypes making up at least 0.05% of the repertoire of each patient were included in the public clonotype analysis. Repertoires from approximately 13 age-matched healthy donors in immuneACCESS were used as clonality controls. Entries here come from immuneACCESS through TCRdb and include only in-frame sequences with V and J called. Some clones fail to appear in such tables; in the studies checked, an unresolved V gene covers under half of the shortfall, and the cause of the remainder is unknown. Clone size and the V and J calls come from that table; the DNA yielded D and trimming. The sample table records some 290,000 clones; more than 65% of these occur just once. The top ten hold about 6.7% of the sample.

The germline V gene yields SGHDT for CDR1 and YYEEEE for CDR2. Relative to germline, V is 3 bases shorter and J is 3 bases shorter, with 4 bases between their ends. The CDR3 spans 12 residues, from the cysteine through the phenylalanine. Just the 36-base CDR3 DNA is kept, in frame starting at base 1. A note on this clone: Its antigen is unknown. Base qualities are missing; no much larger clone stands one base away.

The specimen was PBMCs, collected before ibrutinib treatment. Recombination joined TRBV5-6 with TRBJ1-5; no D segment can be confidently identified. The sequence derives from a human donor with chronic lymphocytic leukemia. Here is the DNA: TGTGCCAGCAGCTCGTTCAATCAGCCCCAGCATTTT. Its coded protein is CASSSFNQPQHF.